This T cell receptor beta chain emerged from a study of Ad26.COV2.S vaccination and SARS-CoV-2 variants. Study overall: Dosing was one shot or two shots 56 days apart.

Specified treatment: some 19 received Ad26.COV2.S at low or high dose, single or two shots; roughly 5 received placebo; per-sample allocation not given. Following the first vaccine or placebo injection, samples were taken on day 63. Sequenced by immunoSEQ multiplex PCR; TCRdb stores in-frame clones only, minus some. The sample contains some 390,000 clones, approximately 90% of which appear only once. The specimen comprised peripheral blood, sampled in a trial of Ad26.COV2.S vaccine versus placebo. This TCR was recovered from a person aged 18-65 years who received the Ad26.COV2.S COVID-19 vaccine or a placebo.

Written as DNA, the CDR3 is TGTGCCACCAGAAAGGTGGGGGGGACTGAAGCTTTCTTT. It yields the protein CATRKVGGTEAFF. The J gene is TRBJ1-1, the V gene TRBV24-1, with a tentative D call TRBD1 (5 bases). V lost 7 bases and J lost 5, with 13 bases in between. Germline CDR1 reads KGHDR; CDR2 reads SFDVKD. The CDR3 consists of 13 residues.